The T cell receptor beta chain under discussion was sequenced for a study of response to subunit inactivated influenza vaccine. On this clonotype itself: The antigen remains undetermined. One end of the junction varies from germline; a read error may be responsible.

Each CDR3 protein is one row after TCRdb ran MiXCR on the RT-PCR reads. Of about 650,000 distinct CDR3 sequences detected, around 16% appear once; the ten largest clones hold roughly 11%. The CDR3 has 16 amino acids. The germline V gene has CDR1 DFQATT and CDR2 SNEGSKA (reference sequence). General observations from the study: With each seasonal influenza vaccination, the authors suggested, few new T cells are recruited.

The sequence came from a man aged 45-65 years who received an inactivated influenza vaccine. The chain is built from TRBV20-1 and TRBJ2-1; 7 positions agree with TRBD2. Sequencing used PBMCs from blood, obtained 11 to 12 days after vaccination. DNA of the CDR3: TGCAGTGCTAGTGGGCTAGCGGATCTCCGATACAGTGAGCAGTTCTTC. It specifies CSASGLADLRYSEQFF.